The 2 T cell receptor beta chains below come from one sample, sequenced in a study of response to subunit inactivated influenza vaccine. TCRdb re-analysed the RT-PCR reads in MiXCR, keeping a single row per CDR3 protein. The sample includes approximately 530,000 distinct CDR3 sequences, 10% to 15% of them seen just once. The sample consisted of PBMCs from blood, taken about 40 days after vaccination. Receptor source: a man between 45 and 60 years old who received an inactivated influenza vaccine.

The chain joins TRBV6-1 to TRBJ1-1; D is ambiguous. Germline-derived CDR1 and CDR2 are MNHNS and SASEGT. Trimming took 4 bases from V and 1 from J, leaving 7 bases between them. This CDR3 has 13 amino acids. CDR3 sequence reads: CASSAHRNTEAFF. In DNA form, the CDR3 reads TGTGCCAGCAGTGCACACAGGAACACTGAAGCTTTCTTT.

The J gene is TRBJ1-1, the V gene TRBV5-4; D might be TRBD1 (5 bases). Germline values: CDR1 SGHNT, CDR2 YYREEE (reference sequence). Trimming removed 4 bases from V and 5 bases from J, with 24 bases in between. The CDR3 spans 17 residues. CDR3 amino acids: CASSVGSMGPLGTEAFF. The DNA for the CDR3 is TGTGCCAGCAGCGTGGGATCGATGGGGCCATTAGGGACTGAAGCTTTCTTT.